This T cell receptor beta chain comes out of a study of identical twins. This clonotype was counted a few times. This CDR3 has 12 amino acids. The germline V and J ends were trimmed by 1 base and 9 bases, with 6 bases remaining between them. Germline V gene sequence: CDR1 KGHDR, CDR2 SFDVKD. TCRdb redid the calling of the 5' RACE reads with MiXCR, one entry per CDR3 protein. The table has 450,000 or so distinct CDR3 sequences, 14% seen once; the top ten hold around 0.48%. These data were likewise used in another study, on yellow fever vaccine responses in identical twins. As reported in that work: It has been reported that, in twins, the vaccine T cell response seemed partly convergent and partly personalized.

The chain recombines TRBV24-1 with TRBJ2-1; D call uncertain. Sequences were obtained from CD4+ T cells sorted from blood. This clonotype originated in a woman under 30 in good health. The DNA of the CDR3 is TGTGCCACCAGTGATTTCAAGTCTGAGCAGTTCTTC. It codes for CATSDFKSEQFF.